The 23 T cell receptor beta chains given below trace back to one sample, sequenced in a study of blood T cell repertoires in COVID-19. Method: immunoSEQ multiplex PCR; TCRdb's copy keeps in-frame clones and lacks some. The table has tens of thousands of clones, 91% seen once. Material for sequencing was peripheral blood. All receptors come from a man between 60 and 75 years old with acute or convalescent COVID-19.

The chain has TRBV7-5 and TRBJ1-4. TRBV7-5 is deemed a pseudogene. The CDR3 covers 17 residues. The CDR3 loop is CARSTHQGPARGRKLFF. DNA for the CDR3: TGTGCCAGAAGCACACACCAAGGACCCGCGCGAGGGAGAAAACTGTTTTTT.

The chain employs TRBV6-5 and TRBJ1-2, with 7 bases lining up with TRBD1. Germline lookup yields CDR1 MNHEY and CDR2 SVGAGI. The J segment lost 1 base and the V segment lost 6 bases, leaving 8 bases of the junction unmatched. CDR3 length: 15 residues. DNA of the CDR3: TGTGCCAGCAGCCTAGACAGGGTGAATAACTATGGCTACACCTTC. Its translation: CASSLDRVNNYGYTF.

This clone has only one observation. V is TRBV20-1 and J is TRBJ1-1, with 7 positions matching TRBD1. CDR3 length: 13 amino acids. Germline V gene lookup returns CDR1 DFQATT and CDR2 SNEGSKA (reference sequence). The J segment lost 5 bases and the V segment lost 3 bases, leaving 6 bases of the junction unmatched. The CDR3 sequence is CSASGARGTEAFF. The CDR3 nucleotides are TGCAGTGCTAGTGGCGCCAGGGGGACTGAAGCTTTCTTT.

The DNA for the CDR3 is TGTGCCAGCAGCTCCCAGTTCCGGGACAGGGGAACTGAAGCTTTCTTT. Amino acids: CASSSQFRDRGTEAFF. The genes are TRBV5-4 and TRBJ1-1; 10 nucleotides align to TRBD1. After removal of 3 bases from V and 5 bases from J, the junction contained 10 bases not matched to a gene. Germline V gene lookup returns CDR1 SGHNT and CDR2 YYREEE (reference sequence). The CDR3 covers 16 residues.

This chain uses TRBV7-8 with TRBJ2-7; 7 bases match TRBD2. Germline V gene lookup returns CDR1 SGHVS and CDR2 FQNEAQ. The CDR3 is 13 residues long. The junction had 4 bases not matched to a gene; V was cut back by 5 bases and J by 3 bases. In nucleotides, the CDR3 is TGTGCCAGCAGCCCGGGACTACTCTACGAGCAGTACGTC. Translation gives CASSPGLLYEQYV.

The chain links TRBV29-1 to TRBJ2-1; the match to TRBD1 covers 9 bases. J gave up 6 bases and V 7 bases, and 7 bases lay outside the gene matches. This CDR3 comprises 13 residues. CDR1 is SQVTM and CDR2 is ANQGSEA in the germline V gene. CDR3 protein: CSGGQGSSNEQFF. The CDR3 DNA reads as TGCAGCGGTGGACAGGGGTCGAGCAATGAGCAGTTCTTC.

The chain carries TRBV7-6 and TRBJ2-1, with 8 bases identical to TRBD2. From germline, CDR1 is SGHVS and CDR2 FNYEAQ. The CDR3 is 16 residues long. The trim removed 2 bases at V and 8 bases at J, leaving 11 bases unmatched. The CDR3 sequence is CASSLPAGGNRDEQFF. CDR3 in DNA: TGTGCCAGCAGCTTACCGGCGGGAGGTAATCGGGATGAGCAGTTCTTC. The variable domain in full, with the rest retrieved from reference TRBV7-6 and TRBJ2-1, is GAGVSQSPRYKVTKRGQDVALRCDPISGHVSLYWYRQALGQGPEFLTYFNYEAQQDKSGLPNDRFSAERPEGSISTLTIQRTEQRDSAMYRCASSLPAGGNRDEQFFGPGTRLTVL.

The chain carries TRBV3-1 (or the pseudogene TRBV3-2) and TRBJ1-2, with D possibly TRBD1 on 5 matching bases. The CDR3 runs to 17 residues. Looked up from germline, CDR1 is LGHDT and CDR2 is YNNKEL (reference sequence). Trimming left V 3 bases short and J 4 bases short, with 21 bases between. CDR3 sequence reads: CASSQKPPREVGYGYTF. The CDR3 DNA is TGTGCCAGCAGCCAGAAACCGCCCAGGGAAGTCGGCTATGGCTACACCTTC.

The CDR3 loop is CASSDHDREETQYF. The DNA for the CDR3 is TGTGCCAGCAGTGACCACGACAGGGAAGAGACCCAGTACTTC. V is TRBV6-1 and J is TRBJ2-5; 7 bases line up with TRBD1. Germline lookup yields CDR1 MNHNS and CDR2 SASEGT. Trimming removed 3 bases from V and 3 bases from J; junction bases left unmatched: 4. This CDR3 spans 14 amino acids.

This rearrangement joins TRBV9 to TRBJ2-1; 9 bases match TRBD2. The CDR3 runs 17 residues. V was clipped by 4 bases and J by 5 bases; unmatched bases: 13. Germline-derived CDR1 and CDR2 are SGDLS and YYNGEE. The CDR3, as DNA: TGTGCCAGCAGCCCGAGGGGAGGGACTAGCAGAGACAATGAGCAGTTCTTC. Its protein is CASSPRGGTSRDNEQFF.

The chain's CDR3 is CASSYNGEDYNEQFF. Here the CDR3 DNA reads TGTGCCAGCAGTTACAATGGGGAGGACTACAATGAGCAGTTCTTC. V usage is TRBV6-6 and J usage is TRBJ2-1; maybe TRBD2 (6 bases). Trimming removed 2 bases at V and 3 bases at J, with 11 bases between. Germline assignment: CDR1 MNHNY and CDR2 SVGAGI (reference sequence). This CDR3 is built from 15 residues.

The gene calls are TRBV24-1 and TRBJ2-1; D perhaps matches TRBD1 (6 bases). The CDR3 has 14 amino acids. Germline values: CDR1 KGHDR, CDR2 SFDVKD. The ends were cut back, 5 bases at V and 3 bases at J, with 10 bases in the middle. CDR3 nucleotides: TGTGCCACCAGTGGCACAGGGAGCTACAATGAGCAGTTCTTC. Protein product: CATSGTGSYNEQFF.

The rearrangement uses TRBV5-1 and TRBJ1-3; 7 bases agree with TRBD1. The CDR3 spans 16 residues. CDR1 SGHRS and CDR2 YFSETQ come from the germline V gene. The J segment lost 0 bases and the V segment lost 0 bases, leaving 3 bases of the junction unmatched. The chain's CDR3 is CASSLAGTDSGNTIYF. The CDR3, as DNA: TGCGCCAGCAGCTTGGCCGGGACAGACTCTGGAAACACCATATATTTT. The full variable domain, rest sourced from reference TRBV5-1 and TRBJ1-3, is KAGVTQTPRYLIKTRGQQVTLSCSPISGHRSVSWYQQTPGQGLQFLFEYFSETQRNKGNFPGRFSGRQFSNSRSEMNVSTLELGDSALYLCASSLAGTDSGNTIYFGEGSWLTVV.

This clone has a single count. V is TRBV21-1 and J is TRBJ2-5; the table's D call, TRBD1, was not checked against the DNA. TRBV21-1 is a listed pseudogene. CDR3 length equals 14 residues. The CDR3, as DNA: TGTGCCAGCAGCAAAGAGGCAGGGGCAAAGACCCAGTACTTC. It codes for CASSKEAGAKTQYF.

The chain has TRBV12-5 and TRBJ2-3; D unresolved. The CDR3 is 13 amino acids. V was pared by 2 bases and J by 5 bases, with 8 bases between. In germline, CDR1 is LGHNT, CDR2 FRNRAP. The CDR3 DNA reads as TGTGCTAGTGGTTTGTCCCGTGTAGATACGCAGTATTTT. This codes for CASGLSRVDTQYF.

This clone was observed a single time. V and J are TRBV2 and TRBJ2-3; 7 bases match TRBD2. The CDR3 length is 16 residues. J lost 1 base, V lost 8 bases, and 12 bases had no gene match. In germline, CDR1 is SNHLY, CDR2 FYNNEI. The CDR3 coding sequence is TGTGCCAGCGCCGGGGGTCCGGGAGGTCGCACAGATACGCAGTATTTT. Translation: CASAGGPGGRTDTQYF.

This clone is a singleton in its sample. V is TRBV30 and J is TRBJ2-5; D is ambiguous. Germline CDR1 reads GTSNPN; CDR2 reads SVGIG (reference sequence). The CDR3 consists of 15 residues. The V end was cut by 5 bases, the J end by 2 bases, with 18 bases between. CDR3 sequence (DNA): TGTGCCTGGGGCACGACTGACCGCTGGCAAGAGACCCAGTACTTC. Amino acid sequence: CAWGTTDRWQETQYF.

The rearrangement joins TRBV24-1 to TRBJ2-1; D unresolved. This CDR3 contains 14 residues. V was shortened by 3 bases and J by 6 bases, with 11 bases between the two germline ends. Germline loops: CDR1 KGHDR, CDR2 SFDVKD. DNA for the CDR3: TGTGCCACCAGTGATGTCGTCAGGTCCAATGAGCAGTTCTTC. Its protein is CATSDVVRSNEQFF.

The chain joins TRBV19 to TRBJ2-2, with D perhaps matching TRBD1 (6 bases). The CDR3 spans 14 residues. Germline V gives CDR1 LNHDA, CDR2 SQIVND (reference sequence). The V end was cut by 6 bases, the J end by 7 bases, with 15 bases between. In DNA form, the CDR3 reads TGTGCCAGTAGCAACCAGGGGATGGTCGGGGAGCTGTTTTTT. This translates into CASSNQGMVGELFF.

This clone appeared once. V and J are TRBV27 and TRBJ2-7; 8 bases agree with TRBD1. The CDR3 length is 13 residues. The V segment lost 8 bases and the J segment 2 bases; nucleotides outside the gene matches: 5. Germline CDR1 is MNHEY and CDR2 is SMNVEV (reference sequence). The CDR3 nucleotides read TGTGCCAGCGGAAGGACAGGGCCCTACGAGCAGTACTTC. Amino acids: CASGRTGPYEQYF.

The V gene is TRBV9, the J gene TRBJ2-1; TRBD2 matches 11 bases. This CDR3 is 17 amino acids long. V lost 2 bases to trimming and J lost 5 bases; unmatched junction nucleotides: 9. Looked up from germline, CDR1 is SGDLS and CDR2 is YYNGEE. The CDR3 sequence: CASSVQAGTSGNNEQFF. In nucleotides, the CDR3 is TGTGCCAGCAGCGTTCAAGCCGGGACTAGCGGCAACAATGAGCAGTTCTTC.

V usage is TRBV28 and J usage is TRBJ2-4, with a weak D call TRBD1 (5 bases). Germline assignment: CDR1 MDHEN and CDR2 SYDVKM. V was clipped by 2 bases and J by 3 bases, with 14 bases between them. This CDR3 is built from 16 residues. The CDR3 sequence: CASSLSFRGGKNIQYF. The CDR3, as DNA: TGTGCCAGCAGTTTAAGTTTTAGGGGCGGCAAAAACATTCAGTACTTC.

In nucleotides, the CDR3 is TGTGCCTCCCGGGACTACCAAGAGACCCAGTACTTC. It codes for CASRDYQETQYF. This chain joins TRBV30 and TRBJ2-5; possible D gene TRBD2, 6 bases. The CDR3 totals 12 residues. CDR1 and CDR2 from the germline V gene are GTSNPN and SVGIG (reference sequence). Between the trimmed V and J ends, which lost 7 bases and 0 bases, there was a span of 9 bases.